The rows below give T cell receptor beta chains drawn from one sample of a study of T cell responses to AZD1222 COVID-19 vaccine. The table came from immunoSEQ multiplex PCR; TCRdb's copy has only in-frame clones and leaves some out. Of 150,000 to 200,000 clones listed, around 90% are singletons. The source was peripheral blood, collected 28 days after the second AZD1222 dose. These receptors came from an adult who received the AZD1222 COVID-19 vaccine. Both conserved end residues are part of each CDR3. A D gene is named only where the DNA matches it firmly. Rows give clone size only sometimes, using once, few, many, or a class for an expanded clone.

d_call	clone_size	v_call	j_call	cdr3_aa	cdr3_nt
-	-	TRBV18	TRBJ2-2	CASTYNTGELFF	TGTGCCAGCACGTACAACACCGGGGAGCTGTTTTTT
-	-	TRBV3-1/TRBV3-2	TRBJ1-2	CASTGNYGYTF	TGTGCCAGTACAGGGAACTATGGCTACACCTTC
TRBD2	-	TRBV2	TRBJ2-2	CASSGLAGTGELFF	TGTGCCAGCAGTGGACTAGCGGGGACCGGGGAGCTGTTTTTT
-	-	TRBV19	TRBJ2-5	CASSLELSETQYF	TGTGCCAGTAGCTTGGAGTTATCAGAGACCCAGTACTTC
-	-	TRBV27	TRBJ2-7	CASSLDRTRTYEQYF	TGTGCCAGCAGTTTAGACAGGACGAGAACCTACGAGCAGTACTTC
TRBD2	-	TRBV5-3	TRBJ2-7	CARSRASGRSSYEQYF	TGTGCCAGAAGCCGGGCTAGCGGGCGGAGCTCCTACGAGCAGTACTTC
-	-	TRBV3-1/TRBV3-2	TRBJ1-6	CASSQVQASSYNSPLHF	TGTGCCAGCAGCCAAGTGCAGGCTAGCTCCTATAATTCACCCCTCCACTTT
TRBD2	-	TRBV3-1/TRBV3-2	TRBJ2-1	CASSSIAGVANEQFF	TGTGCCAGCAGCTCAATAGCGGGAGTCGCCAATGAGCAGTTCTTC
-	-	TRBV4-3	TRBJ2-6	CASSQGWGFLRSGANVLTF	TGCGCCAGCAGCCAAGGATGGGGATTTCTCCGCTCTGGGGCCAACGTCCTGACTTTC
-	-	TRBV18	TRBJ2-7	CASSPREGPYEQYF	TGTGCCAGCTCACCACGCGAGGGGCCCTACGAGCAGTACTTC
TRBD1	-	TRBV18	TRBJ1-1	CASSPDRASTEAFF	TGTGCCAGCTCGCCTGACAGGGCGTCTACTGAAGCTTTCTTT
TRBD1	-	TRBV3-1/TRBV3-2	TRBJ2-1	CASSQTTGGTYNEQFF	TGTGCCAGCAGCCAAACTACAGGGGGTACCTACAATGAGCAGTTCTTC
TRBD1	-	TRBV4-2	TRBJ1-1	CASSSEPGTGNTEAFF	TGTGCCAGCAGCTCGGAACCCGGGACAGGGAACACTGAAGCTTTCTTT
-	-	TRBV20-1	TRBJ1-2	CSASPRLGLYGYTF	TGCAGTGCTAGTCCCCGACTGGGGCTCTATGGCTACACCTTC
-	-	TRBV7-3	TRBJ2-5	CASSHYRLETQYF	TGTGCCAGCAGCCACTACCGGTTGGAGACCCAGTACTTC
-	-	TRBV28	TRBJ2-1	CASSSTSSYNEQFF	TGTGCCAGCAGTTCTACTAGCTCCTACAATGAGCAGTTCTTC
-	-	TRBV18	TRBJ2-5	CASSTAGARETQYF	TGTGCCAGCTCAACAGCAGGGGCGAGGGAGACCCAGTACTTC
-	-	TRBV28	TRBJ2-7	CASSSGPGLRHEQYF	TGTGCCAGCAGTTCCGGGCCGGGACTTAGGCACGAGCAGTACTTC
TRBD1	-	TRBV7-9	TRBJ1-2	CASSPDRVAYGYTF	TGTGCCAGCAGCCCGGACAGGGTGGCCTATGGCTACACCTTC
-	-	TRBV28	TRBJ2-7	CASSSTGSYSYEQYF	TGTGCCAGCAGTTCCACAGGGTCTTACTCCTACGAGCAGTACTTC
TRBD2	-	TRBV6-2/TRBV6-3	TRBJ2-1	CASSSHGGRADYNEQFF	TGTGCCAGCAGTTCGCACGGCGGGAGGGCCGACTACAATGAGCAGTTCTTC
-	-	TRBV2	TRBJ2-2	CASSFAASPTGELFF	TGTGCCAGCAGTTTCGCAGCTAGCCCGACCGGGGAGCTGTTTTTT
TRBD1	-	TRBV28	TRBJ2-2	CASSRGTGGDTGELFF	TGTGCCAGCAGCCGGGGGACAGGGGGCGACACCGGGGAGCTGTTTTTT
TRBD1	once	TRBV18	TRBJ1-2	CASSLGTGDGYTF	TGTGCCAGCTCACTCGGGACAGGGGATGGCTACACCTTC
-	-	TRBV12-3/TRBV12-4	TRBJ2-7	CASSQAHREQYF	TGTGCCAGCAGCCAAGCCCACCGCGAGCAGTACTTC
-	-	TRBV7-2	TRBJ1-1	CASSGKGVDRTEAFF	TGTGCCAGCAGCGGGAAGGGGGTGGATCGCACTGAAGCTTTCTTT
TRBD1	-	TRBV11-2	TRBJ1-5	CASSLEGVGTGLNQPQHF	TGTGCCAGCAGCTTAGAGGGGGTCGGGACAGGGCTAAATCAGCCCCAGCATTTT
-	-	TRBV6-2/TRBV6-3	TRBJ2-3	CASSYSRTDLSTDTQYF	TGTGCCAGCAGTTACTCGAGGACAGACTTAAGCACAGATACGCAGTATTTT
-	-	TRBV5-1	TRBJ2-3	CASSLDVPSTDTQYF	TGCGCCAGCAGCTTGGACGTACCAAGCACAGATACGCAGTATTTT
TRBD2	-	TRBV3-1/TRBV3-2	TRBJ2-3	CASSRLAGLPDTQYF	TGTGCCAGCAGCCGACTAGCGGGCCTCCCAGATACGCAGTATTTT
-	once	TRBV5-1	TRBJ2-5	CASSPGPRAVQETQYF	TGCGCCAGCAGCCCGGGCCCTAGGGCCGTACAAGAGACCCAGTACTTC
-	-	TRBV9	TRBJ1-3	CASSVAGAGVTSLSGNTIYF	TGTGCCAGCAGCGTAGCTGGGGCAGGGGTAACCTCTTTATCTGGAAACACCATATATTTT
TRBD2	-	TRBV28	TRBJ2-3	CASSVSAAGAVDTQYF	TGTGCCAGCAGTGTCTCGGCAGCGGGAGCGGTAGATACGCAGTATTTT
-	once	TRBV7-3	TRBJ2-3	CASSSSTDTQYF	TGTGCCAGCAGCTCTAGCACAGATACGCAGTATTTT
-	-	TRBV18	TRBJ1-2	CASSPLAGPLSNYGYTF	TGTGCCAGCTCACCCCTTGCTGGGCCCCTTTCTAACTATGGCTACACCTTC
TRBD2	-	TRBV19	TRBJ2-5	CASSTLTRPSGRQETQYF	TGTGCCAGTAGTACTCTGACTAGACCAAGCGGGAGACAAGAGACCCAGTACTTC